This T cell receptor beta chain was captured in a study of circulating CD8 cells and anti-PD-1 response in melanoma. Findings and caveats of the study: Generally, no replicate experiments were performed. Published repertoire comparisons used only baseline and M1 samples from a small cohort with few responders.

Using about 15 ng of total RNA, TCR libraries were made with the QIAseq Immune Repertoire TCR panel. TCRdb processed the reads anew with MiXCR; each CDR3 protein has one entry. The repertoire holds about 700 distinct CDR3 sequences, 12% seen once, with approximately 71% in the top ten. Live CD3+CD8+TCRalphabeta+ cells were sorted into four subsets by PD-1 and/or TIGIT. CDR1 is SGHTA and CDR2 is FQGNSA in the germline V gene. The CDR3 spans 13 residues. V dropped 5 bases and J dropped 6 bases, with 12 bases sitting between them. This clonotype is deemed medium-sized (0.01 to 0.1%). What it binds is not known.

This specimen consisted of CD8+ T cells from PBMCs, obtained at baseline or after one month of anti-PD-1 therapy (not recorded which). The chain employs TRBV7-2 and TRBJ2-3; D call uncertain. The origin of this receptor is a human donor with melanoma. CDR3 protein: CASSPPSGDTQYF. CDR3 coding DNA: TGTGCCAGCAGCCCCCCGTCTGGGGATACGCAGTATTTT.